This T cell receptor (beta chain) is from a study of blood T cell repertoires in COVID-19. Study as a whole: Acute and convalescent COVID-19 specimens originated in the United States, Italy and Spain. Sample material is recorded as cDNA or gDNA derived from T cells, B-cell-depleted T cells, or PBMCs.

Per the authors' pipeline: Estimation of nucleated cell counts relied on the amplification of reference gene primers. Clones were sequenced by immunoSEQ multiplex PCR, and TCRdb holds only the in-frame ones, with some missing. V, J and clone size derive from that table, while D and trimming were established from the DNA sequence. The table records 80,000 to 100,000 clones, roughly nine tenths of them present only once. This CDR3 spans 13 amino acids. Losses at the gene ends were 8 bases for V and 7 bases for J; bases not matched to a gene: 8. Germline V gene data show CDR1 as MNHNY and CDR2 as SVGAGI (reference sequence).

The clonotype originates from a man between 60 and 75 years old with acute or convalescent COVID-19. The rearrangement uses TRBV6-6 and TRBJ1-3; 7 nucleotides line up with TRBD1. The source material was peripheral blood. CDR3 in amino acids: CASLTWDSNTIYF. The DNA for the CDR3 is TGTGCCAGCTTGACGTGGGACAGCAACACCATATATTTT.